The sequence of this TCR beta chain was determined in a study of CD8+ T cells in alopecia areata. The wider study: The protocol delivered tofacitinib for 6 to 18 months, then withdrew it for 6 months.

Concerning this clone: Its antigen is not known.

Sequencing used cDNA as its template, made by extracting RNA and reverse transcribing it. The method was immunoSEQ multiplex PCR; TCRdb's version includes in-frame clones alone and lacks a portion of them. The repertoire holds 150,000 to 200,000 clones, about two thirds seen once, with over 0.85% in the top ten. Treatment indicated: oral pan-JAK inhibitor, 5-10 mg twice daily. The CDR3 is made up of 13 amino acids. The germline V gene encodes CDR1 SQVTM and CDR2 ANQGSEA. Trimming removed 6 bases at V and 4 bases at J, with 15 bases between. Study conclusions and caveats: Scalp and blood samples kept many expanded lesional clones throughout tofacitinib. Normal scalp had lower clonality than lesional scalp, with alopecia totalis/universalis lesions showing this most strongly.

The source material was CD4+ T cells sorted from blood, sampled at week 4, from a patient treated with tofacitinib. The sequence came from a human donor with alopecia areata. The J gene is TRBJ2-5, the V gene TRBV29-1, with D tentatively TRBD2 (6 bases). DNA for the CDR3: TGCAGCGTGAGGTTCGGGGGTCGAGAGACCCAGTACTTC. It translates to CSVRFGGRETQYF.